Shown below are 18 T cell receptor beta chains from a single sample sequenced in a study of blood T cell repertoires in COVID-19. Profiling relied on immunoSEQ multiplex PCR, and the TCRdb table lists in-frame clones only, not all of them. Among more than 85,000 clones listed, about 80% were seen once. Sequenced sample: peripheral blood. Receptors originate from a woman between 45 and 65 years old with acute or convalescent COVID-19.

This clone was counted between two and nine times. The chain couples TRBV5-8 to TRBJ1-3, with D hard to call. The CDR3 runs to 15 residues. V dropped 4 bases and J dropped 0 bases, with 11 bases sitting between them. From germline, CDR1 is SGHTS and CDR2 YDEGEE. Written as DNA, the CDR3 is TGTGCCAGCAGCCAAACTATAAGCTCTGGAAACACCATATATTTT. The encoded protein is CASSQTISSGNTIYF.

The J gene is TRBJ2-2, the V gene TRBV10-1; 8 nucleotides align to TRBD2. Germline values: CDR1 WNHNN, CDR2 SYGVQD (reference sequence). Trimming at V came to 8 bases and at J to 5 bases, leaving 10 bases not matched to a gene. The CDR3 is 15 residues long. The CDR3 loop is CASGIGGGRTGELFF. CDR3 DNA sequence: TGCGCCAGCGGGATCGGGGGGGGCCGAACCGGGGAGCTGTTTTTT.

The chain's CDR3 is CASRLSGTHGYTF. CDR3 sequence (DNA): TGTGCCAGCAGACTGTCAGGGACTCATGGCTACACCTTC. V gene TRBV14 combines with J gene TRBJ1-2; perhaps TRBD1 as D (5 bases). This CDR3 region has 13 residues. V was pared by 6 bases and J by 6 bases, with 14 bases between. Germline V lookup: CDR1 SGHDN, CDR2 FVKESK.

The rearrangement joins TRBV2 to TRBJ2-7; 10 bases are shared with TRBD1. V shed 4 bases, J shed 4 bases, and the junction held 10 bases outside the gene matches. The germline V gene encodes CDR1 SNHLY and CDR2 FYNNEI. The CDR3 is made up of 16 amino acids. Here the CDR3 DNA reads TGTGCCAGCAGTGGGACCGGGACAGGGGACGGGTACGAGCAGTACTTC. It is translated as CASSGTGTGDGYEQYF.

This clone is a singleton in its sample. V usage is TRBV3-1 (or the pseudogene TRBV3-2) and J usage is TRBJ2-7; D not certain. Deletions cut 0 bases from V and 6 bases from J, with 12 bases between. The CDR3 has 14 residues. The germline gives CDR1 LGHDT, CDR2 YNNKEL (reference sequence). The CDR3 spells CASSQESLYGEQYF. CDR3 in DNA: TGTGCCAGCAGCCAAGAATCTTTGTACGGCGAGCAGTACTTC.

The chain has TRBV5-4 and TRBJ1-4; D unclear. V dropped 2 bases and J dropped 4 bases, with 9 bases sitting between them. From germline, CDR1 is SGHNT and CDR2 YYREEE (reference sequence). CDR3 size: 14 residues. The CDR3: CASSFLAVNEKLFF. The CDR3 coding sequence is TGTGCCAGCAGCTTTTTGGCAGTTAATGAAAAACTGTTTTTT.

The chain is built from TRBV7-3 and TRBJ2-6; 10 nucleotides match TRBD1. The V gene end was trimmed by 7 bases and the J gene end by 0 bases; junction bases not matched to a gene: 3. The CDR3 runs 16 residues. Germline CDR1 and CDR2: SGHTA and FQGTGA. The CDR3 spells CASIGQGVSGANVLTF. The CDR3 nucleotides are TGTGCCAGCATCGGACAGGGGGTCTCTGGGGCCAACGTCCTGACTTTC.

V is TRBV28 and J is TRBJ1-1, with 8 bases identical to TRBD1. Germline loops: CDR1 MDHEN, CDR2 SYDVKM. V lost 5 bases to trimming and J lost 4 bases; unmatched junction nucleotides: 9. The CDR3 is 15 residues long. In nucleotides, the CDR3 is TGTGCCAGCAGTCCCGGACAGGGCGGTGTCACTGAAGCTTTCTTT. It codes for CASSPGQGGVTEAFF.

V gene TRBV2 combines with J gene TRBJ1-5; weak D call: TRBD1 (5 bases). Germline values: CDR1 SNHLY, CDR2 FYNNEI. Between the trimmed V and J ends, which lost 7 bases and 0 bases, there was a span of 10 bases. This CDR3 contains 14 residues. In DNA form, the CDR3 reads TGTGCCAGCAAGGGGCCGGATAGCAATCAGCCCCAGCATTTT. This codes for CASKGPDSNQPQHF. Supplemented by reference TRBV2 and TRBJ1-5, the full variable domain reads EPEVTQTPSHQVTQMGQEVILRCVPISNHLYFYWYRQILGQKVEFLVSFYNNEISEKSEIFDDQFSVERPDGSNFTLKIRSTKLEDSAMYFCASKGPDSNQPQHFGDGTRLSIL.

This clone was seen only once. CDR3 nucleotide sequence: TGTGCCAGCAGCGTAGTTACAGGGGTAGGTTCAGATACGCAGTATTTT. It specifies CASSVVTGVGSDTQYF. The chain is built from TRBV9 and TRBJ2-3, with 7 bases aligning to TRBD1. The germline CDR1 and CDR2 sequences are SGDLS and YYNGEE. V trimming: 0 bases; J trimming: 4 bases; junction bases outside the gene matches: 8. The CDR3 has 16 amino acids.

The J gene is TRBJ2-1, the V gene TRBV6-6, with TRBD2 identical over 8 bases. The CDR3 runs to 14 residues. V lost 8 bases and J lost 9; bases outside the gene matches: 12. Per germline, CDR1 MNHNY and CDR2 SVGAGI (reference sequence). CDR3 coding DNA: TGTGCCAGCGTAGGAATAGCGGGGAGCTTTGAGCAGTTCTTC. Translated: CASVGIAGSFEQFF.

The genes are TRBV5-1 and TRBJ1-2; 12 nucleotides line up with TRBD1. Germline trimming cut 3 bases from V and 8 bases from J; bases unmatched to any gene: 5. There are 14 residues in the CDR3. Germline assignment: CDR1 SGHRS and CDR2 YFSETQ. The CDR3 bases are TGCGCCAGCAGCTCGGGACAGGGGGCGCCCGGCTACACCTTC. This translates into CASSSGQGAPGYTF.

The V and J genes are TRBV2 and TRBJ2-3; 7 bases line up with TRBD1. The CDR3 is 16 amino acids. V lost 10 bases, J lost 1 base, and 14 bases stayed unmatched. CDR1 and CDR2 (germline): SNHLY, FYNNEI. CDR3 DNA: TGTGCCACATCCCGACAGGGTGTAGGGGGCACAGATACGCAGTATTTT. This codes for CATSRQGVGGTDTQYF. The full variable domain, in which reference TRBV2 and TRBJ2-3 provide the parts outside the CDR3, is EPEVTQTPSHQVTQMGQEVILRCVPISNHLYFYWYRQILGQKVEFLVSFYNNEISEKSEIFDDQFSVERPDGSNFTLKIRSTKLEDSAMYFCATSRQGVGGTDTQYFGPGTRLTVL.

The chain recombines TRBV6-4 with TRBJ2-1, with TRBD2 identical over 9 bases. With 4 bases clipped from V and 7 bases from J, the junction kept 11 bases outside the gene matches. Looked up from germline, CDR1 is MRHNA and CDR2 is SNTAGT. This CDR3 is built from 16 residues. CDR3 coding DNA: TGTGCCAGCAGTGGCCAGGCGGGGGGGCCAGGAAATGAGCAGTTCTTC. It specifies CASSGQAGGPGNEQFF.

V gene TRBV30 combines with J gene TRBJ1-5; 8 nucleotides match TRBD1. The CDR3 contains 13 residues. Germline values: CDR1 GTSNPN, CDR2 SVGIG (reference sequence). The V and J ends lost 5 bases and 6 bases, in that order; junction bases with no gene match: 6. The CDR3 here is CAWAGGEGQPQHF. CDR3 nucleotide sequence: TGTGCCTGGGCAGGGGGCGAAGGTCAGCCCCAGCATTTT.

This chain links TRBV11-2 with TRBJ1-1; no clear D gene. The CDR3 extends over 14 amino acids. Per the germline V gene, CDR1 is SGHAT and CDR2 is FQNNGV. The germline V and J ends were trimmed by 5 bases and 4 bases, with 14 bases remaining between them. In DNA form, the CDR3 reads TGTGCCAGCAGCCGAGTAGACTGGAGCACTGAAGCTTTCTTT. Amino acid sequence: CASSRVDWSTEAFF.

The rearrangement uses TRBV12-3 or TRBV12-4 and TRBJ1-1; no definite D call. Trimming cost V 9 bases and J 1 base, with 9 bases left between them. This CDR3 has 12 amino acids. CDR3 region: CAREDGNTEAFF. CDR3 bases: TGTGCCAGGGAGGACGGGAACACTGAAGCTTTCTTT.

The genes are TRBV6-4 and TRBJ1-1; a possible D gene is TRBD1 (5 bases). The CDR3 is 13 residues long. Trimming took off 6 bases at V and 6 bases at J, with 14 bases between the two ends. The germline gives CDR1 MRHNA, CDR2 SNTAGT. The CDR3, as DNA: TGTGCCAGCAGCGGTCAGGGTCGGGCTGAAGCTTTCTTT. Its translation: CASSGQGRAEAFF.